A single sample gave rise to the 20 T cell receptor beta chains below, sequenced in a study of glioma-infiltrating T cells. TCR alpha and beta CDR3 regions were amplified from RNA using iRepertoire nested multiplex PCR. TCRdb processed the multiplex PCR reads anew with MiXCR; each CDR3 protein has one entry. The sample holds about 140,000 distinct CDR3 sequences; 30% to 40% are singletons and the top ten take 20% to 25%. Source material: glioma tissue, nonneoplastic brain tissue, or PBMCs (not recorded which). These receptors all come from a human donor with low-grade glioma or glioblastoma, undergoing nonglioma brain surgery, or in good health (not recorded which).

This chain links TRBV6-5 with TRBJ2-2, with D possibly being TRBD2 (6 bases). CDR3 length: 15 residues. CDR1 is MNHEY and CDR2 is SVGAGI in the germline V gene. Trimming removed 5 bases at V and 3 bases at J, with 13 bases between. DNA for the CDR3: TGTGCCAGCAGTCCCTCGGGACTTTACACCGGGGAGCTGTTTTTT. It encodes CASSPSGLYTGELFF.

This clonotype turned up a few times. This chain links TRBV7-2 with TRBJ2-5; unclear D gene. CDR1 is SGHTA, CDR2 FQGNSA, per germline. CDR3 length: 14 amino acids. Deletions cut 2 bases from V and 1 base from J, with 8 bases between. The CDR3, as DNA: TGTGCCAGCAGCTTAACCCCTAGCCAAGAGACCCAGTACTTC. Its translation is CASSLTPSQETQYF.

This clonotype appeared a few times. CDR3 nucleotide sequence: TGCGCCAGCAGCCAAGATGTAAGCTTCGTCAATGAGCAGTTCTTC. The encoded protein is CASSQDVSFVNEQFF. The chain links TRBV4-1 to TRBJ2-1; D is undetermined. Germline V gives CDR1 MGHRA, CDR2 YSYEKL. Trimming took 0 bases from V and 6 from J, leaving 12 bases between them. The CDR3 is 15 residues long.

The chain joins TRBV20-1 to TRBJ2-1; 14 bases agree with TRBD2. This CDR3 contains 15 residues. Germline assignment: CDR1 DFQATT and CDR2 SNEGSKA (reference sequence). CDR3 in amino acids: CRAPGLAGDLGEQFF. The CDR3 DNA is TGCAGAGCACCGGGACTAGCGGGGGACCTGGGTGAGCAGTTCTTC.

The gene calls are TRBV6-1 and TRBJ1-2, with D unclear. This CDR3 has 11 amino acids. With 4 bases removed from V and 8 bases from J, the gap between germline ends came to 8 bases. Germline V gives CDR1 MNHNS, CDR2 SASEGT. CDR3 DNA sequence: TGTGCCAGCAGTGCCACGAGGGGCTACACCTTC. Translating it yields CASSATRGYTF.

This clonotype has just one count. The V call is TRBV4-3, the J call TRBJ1-1, with D uncertain. V lost 0 bases to trimming and J lost 7 bases, with 12 bases between them. CDR1 and CDR2 (germline): LGHNA, YSLEER. This CDR3 comprises 14 residues. The CDR3: CASSQDELQVEAFF. For the CDR3, the DNA is TGCGCCAGCAGCCAAGATGAGCTCCAAGTTGAAGCTTTCTTT.

In regard to this clonotype: A much larger clone differs by one base, so this may be a read error. The chain employs TRBV20-1 and TRBJ2-1; TRBD2 agrees at 9 bases. Germline V CDR1 and CDR2: DFQATT, SNEGSKA (reference sequence). The junction had 12 bases not matched to a gene; V was cut back by 0 bases and J by 9 bases. This CDR3 has 16 amino acids. The CDR3 is CSARDRLAVVQIEQFF. CDR3 sequence (DNA): TGCAGTGCTAGAGACCGACTAGCGGTAGTTCAGATTGAGCAGTTCTTC.

This sequence joins TRBV7-2 and TRBJ2-1, with D uncertain. This CDR3 contains 13 residues. V was trimmed by 3 bases and J by 3 bases, leaving 6 bases between them. CDR1 is SGHTA, CDR2 FQGNSA, per germline. This CDR3 is CASSFFNYNEQFF. The CDR3 coding sequence is TGTGCCAGCAGCTTCTTTAACTACAATGAGCAGTTCTTC.

This chain links TRBV7-2 with TRBJ2-7; the D is unclear. The CDR3 is made up of 14 amino acids. The ends were cut back, 1 base at V and 3 bases at J, with 10 bases in the middle. The germline V gene has CDR1 SGHTA and CDR2 FQGNSA. CDR3 protein: CASSLEAPGYEQYF. The CDR3 bases are TGTGCCAGCAGCTTAGAGGCGCCTGGCTACGAGCAGTACTTC.

The table lists this clonotype with a few counts. The gene calls are TRBV7-2 and TRBJ2-3; D may be TRBD2 (6 bases). CDR1 and CDR2 from the germline V gene are SGHTA and FQGNSA. The CDR3 is 14 residues long. The germline V and J ends were trimmed by 4 bases and 8 bases, with 16 bases remaining between them. CDR3 coding DNA: TGTGCCAGCAGCTCACGGTCAGACGGGGGTACGCAGTATTTT. Encoded protein: CASSSRSDGGTQYF. Full variable domain (remainder filled in from reference TRBV7-2 and TRBJ2-3): GAGVSQSPSNKVTEKGKDVELRCDPISGHTALYWYRQSLGQGLEFLIYFQGNSAPDKSGLPSDRFSAERTGGSVSTLTIQRTQQEDSAVYLCASSSRSDGGTQYFGPGTRLTVL.

The chain links TRBV7-8 to TRBJ2-1, with 9 bases lining up with TRBD1. The length of the CDR3 is 16 residues. V trimming: 7 bases; J trimming: 9 bases; junction bases outside the gene matches: 16. Germline loops: CDR1 SGHVS, CDR2 FQNEAQ. The CDR3 loop reads CASNRGQGVTDSEQFF. The CDR3 region has the DNA TGTGCCAGCAATCGGGGACAGGGAGTTACCGACAGTGAGCAGTTCTTC.

The chain joins TRBV6-1 to TRBJ1-1, with D hard to call. The germline CDR1 and CDR2 sequences are MNHNS and SASEGT. V lost 5 bases to trimming and J lost 8 bases, with 9 bases between them. The CDR3 runs 11 residues. CDR3 DNA: TGTGCCAGCAGTTATCCCCCCGAAGCTTTCTTT. Translating gives CASSYPPEAFF.

This chain connects TRBV27 to TRBJ1-1; D is uncertain. The CDR3 contains 18 residues. V lost 6 bases, J lost 0 bases, and 23 bases lay in between. From germline, CDR1 is MNHEY and CDR2 SMNVEV (reference sequence). The DNA of the CDR3 is TGTGCCAGCAGCGGTGGGGTCCTAACCGGACGGATGAACACTGAAGCTTTCTTT. Its protein is CASSGGVLTGRMNTEAFF.

The table lists this clonotype with many counts. CDR3 residues: CASRSRWGQPKETQYF. In DNA form, the CDR3 reads TGTGCCAGCCGGTCCCGCTGGGGGCAGCCTAAAGAGACCCAGTACTTC. The chain combines TRBV27 with TRBJ2-5; tentatively, D is TRBD1 (6 bases). Germline assignment: CDR1 MNHEY and CDR2 SMNVEV (reference sequence). Trimming left V 8 bases short and J 3 bases short, with 22 bases between. CDR3 length: 16 amino acids.

This clonotype was detected many times. The chain recombines TRBV6-1 with TRBJ1-1; D perhaps matches TRBD1 (6 bases). The CDR3 is 12 residues long. V shed 5 bases and J shed 4 bases, with 8 bases lying between them. Germline assignment: CDR1 MNHNS and CDR2 SASEGT. Written as DNA, the CDR3 is TGTGCCAGCAGTTGGGGGCTCACTGAAGCTTTCTTT. Protein: CASSWGLTEAFF.

The chain joins TRBV4-1 to TRBJ2-1, with 10 bases matching TRBD2. Looked up from germline, CDR1 is MGHRA and CDR2 is YSYEKL. The trim removed 2 bases at V and 7 bases at J, leaving 5 bases unmatched. The length of the CDR3 is 15 residues. In DNA form, the CDR3 reads TGCGCCAGCAGCCAAACCGGACTAGCGGCTAATGAGCAGTTCTTC. Its protein product is CASSQTGLAANEQFF.

The J gene is TRBJ1-1, the V gene TRBV4-1; D ambiguous. The CDR3 consists of 13 residues. Germline CDR1 reads MGHRA; CDR2 reads YSYEKL. Trimming pared 0 bases from V and 1 base from J, leaving 3 bases between. CDR3 protein: CASSQEQNTEAFF. Here the CDR3 DNA reads TGCGCCAGCAGCCAAGAACAGAACACTGAAGCTTTCTTT.

This clonotype was seen at least ten times. The chain joins TRBV4-3 to TRBJ1-1; TRBD1 is a possible D gene (5 bases). CDR3 size: 15 residues. The V gene lost 0 bases and the J gene lost 5 bases, with 13 bases spanning the gap. CDR1 is LGHNA, CDR2 YSLEER, per germline. CDR3 protein: CASSQDSPGGTEAFF. CDR3 nucleotide sequence: TGCGCCAGCAGCCAAGATAGTCCTGGGGGGACTGAAGCTTTCTTT.

The V gene is TRBV19, the J gene TRBJ2-3; D ambiguous. Trimming pared 5 bases from V and 2 bases from J, leaving 17 bases between. The V gene's germline CDR1 is LNHDA and CDR2 SQIVND (reference sequence). The CDR3 runs 16 residues. DNA of the CDR3: TGTGCCAGTAGTCTCACCCTTTCCCAGTTCACAGATACGCAGTATTTT. This translates into CASSLTLSQFTDTQYF.

V usage is TRBV6-1 and J usage is TRBJ2-3; 10 bases match TRBD2. CDR1 and CDR2 (germline): MNHNS, SASEGT. This CDR3 is built from 17 residues. The J segment lost 0 bases and the V segment lost 3 bases, leaving 6 bases of the junction unmatched. The CDR3 coding sequence is TGTGCCAGCAGTGACGGACTAGCGGCAACTAGCACAGATACGCAGTATTTT. Amino acid sequence: CASSDGLAATSTDTQYF.